This T cell receptor (beta chain) derives from a study of vaccination and CD4 T cells after COVID-19 (dated by TCRdb to between 2020 and 2023). Regarding the study in general: Convalescent patients had a positive SARS-CoV-2 result on nasal swab PCR, and of these patients, some ten had mild disease and one had severe disease. Post-vaccine blood samples were obtained a median of approximately 74 days after the second vaccine dose, with a range of about 13 to 250 days. Post-COVID blood samples were collected from convalescent patients a median of approximately 93 days after diagnosis, with a range of roughly 30 to 161 days. Each participant got two doses of either the Pfizer-BioNTech BNT162b2 vaccine (n=8) or the Moderna mRNA-1273 vaccine (n=2). Culture stimuli were overlapping spike peptide pools from SARS-CoV-2 and from the common cold coronaviruses HCoV-NL63, HCoV-OC43 and HCoV-229E. In the convalescent cohort there were six males and four females, among whom were two Hispanic individuals, seven Caucasians, two Asians and one multiracial person. In roughly nine COVID-19 convalescent patients and a handful of infection-naive healthy vaccine recipients, the spike-specific CD4+ TCR repertoire before mRNA vaccination was compared with the repertoire after mRNA vaccination. Control cultures used a CEFX viral epitope pool as positive control, an HIV-1 Nef peptide pool as negative control, or no peptide. The study at large found these results: In convalescent patients, a median approximately 86% of post-vaccine SARS-CoV-2-reactive clones were detected only after vaccination, and vaccine-specific priming was suggested by this finding. The median number of SARS-CoV-2-reactive clonotypes rose from under 25 after infection to 38 after vaccination, but the change was not significant. Of the vaccine-specific clones in convalescent patients, 304 of 307, or nearly all, reacted only to SARS-CoV-2 spike and did not cross-react with common cold coronaviruses. The study included relatively few convalescent patients and did not analyze early timepoints after natural infection.

CDR1 and CDR2 (DFQATT, SNEGSKA) derive from the germline V gene (reference sequence). At the junction V is shortened by 5 bases and J by 4 bases; bases outside the gene matches: 6. Inclusive of the bounding cysteine and phenylalanine, the CDR3 is 14 residues long. The kept DNA is CDR3 alone, 42 bases in frame from the first base. A word on this clonotype: The clone's antigen remains unknown. Qualities for individual bases were not recorded, and no much larger clone is one base off.

Preparation of the library involved PCR. At the Johns Hopkins FTIC core, DNA from the cultured CD4+ T cells underwent TCR sequencing with the Oncomine TCR Beta short-read assay. The QIAamp micro DNA kit was used to extract genomic DNA from the cultured CD4+ T cells. Oncomine TCR Beta libraries from cultured CD4+ T cells were pooled with unique dual indexes and sequenced on an Illumina iSeq 100. For the original study's pipeline: Non-productive sequences were removed, and CDR3s that did not start with C, did not end with F or W, or were shorter than 7 amino acids were discarded. The MANAFEST web application was used to identify antigen-specific clonotypes by comparing peptide-stimulated wells against reference wells and other culture wells. For a clone to be called positive, the clone needed an FDR below 0.05, an odds ratio above 5, and a productive frequency above 0.1% in at least two of three replicate wells. A clonotype was classed as cross-reactive if the clonotype showed significant expansion both in SARS-CoV-2 spike wells and in at least one common cold coronavirus spike condition. Levenshtein distances (stringdist) and unrooted phylogenetic trees (ape) in R version 3.6.1 were used to assess CDR3 homology. Through fastp at Q25 and MiXCR, TCRdb rebuilt clones from the public reads, retaining in-frame beta chains. Each CDR3 protein appears once, grouped with its most common genes and DNA. The V and J calls come from TCRdb's annotation, not from the publication. The sample records under 20,000 distinct CDR3 sequences, roughly 51% of which are singletons. Around 8% of the sample is in the top ten clones.

Sample treatment or condition, as interpreted from the label and publication: roughly ten-day PBMC culture with coronavirus spike peptide pools or control peptides (ViraFEST assay). The study used the ViraFEST assay, which expanded antigen-specific T cells with peptide pools and then identified expanded clonotypes by TCR sequencing. The convalescent patients' positive SARS-CoV-2 PCR tests were from March to December 2020, which was before the Alpha, Beta and Delta variants emerged in the United States. About 2 million PBMCs per well were cultured in IMDM with roughly 5% human AB serum and roughly 9.3 IU/ml IL-2, plus 10 ug/ml peptide pools. On days 3 and 7, half of the culture medium was replaced with fresh IL-2-containing medium. After around 11 days of culture, CD4+ T cells were isolated by negative selection using the EasySep CD4+ T cell isolation kit. Ficoll-Paque Plus gradient centrifugation was used to isolate PBMCs from whole blood, and the isolated PBMCs were then either used fresh or cryopreserved at -140C. Each culture condition was generally run in triplicate wells.

Recombination connected TRBV20-1 to TRBJ2-1; TRBD2 matches 9 bases in the middle. Sequencing input: CD4+ T cells from blood, cultured in vitro. This sequence was found in a human donor who had recovered from COVID-19. The CDR3 is CSASELAGYNEQFF. In nucleotide form, the sequence is TGCAGTGCTTCCGAACTAGCGGGTTACAATGAGCAGTTCTTC.